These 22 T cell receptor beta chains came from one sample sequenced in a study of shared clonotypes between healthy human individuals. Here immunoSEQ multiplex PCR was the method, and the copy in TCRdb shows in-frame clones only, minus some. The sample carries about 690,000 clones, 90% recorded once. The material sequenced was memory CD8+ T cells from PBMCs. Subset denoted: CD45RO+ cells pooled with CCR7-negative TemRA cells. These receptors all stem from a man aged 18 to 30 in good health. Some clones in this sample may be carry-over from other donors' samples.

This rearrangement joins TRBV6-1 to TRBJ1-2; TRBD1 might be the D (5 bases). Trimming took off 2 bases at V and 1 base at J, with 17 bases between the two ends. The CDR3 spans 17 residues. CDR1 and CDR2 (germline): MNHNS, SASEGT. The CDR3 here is CASSERGDGDLNYGYTF. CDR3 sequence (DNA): TGTGCCAGCAGTGAAAGGGGCGACGGAGACCTTAACTATGGCTACACCTTC.

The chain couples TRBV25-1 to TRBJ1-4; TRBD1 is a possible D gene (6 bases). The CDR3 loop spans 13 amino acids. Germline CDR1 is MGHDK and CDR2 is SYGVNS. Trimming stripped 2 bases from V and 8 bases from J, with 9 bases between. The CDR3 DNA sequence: TGTGCCAGCAGTGAACCAGGGGACGAAAAACTGTTTTTT. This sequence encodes CASSEPGDEKLFF.

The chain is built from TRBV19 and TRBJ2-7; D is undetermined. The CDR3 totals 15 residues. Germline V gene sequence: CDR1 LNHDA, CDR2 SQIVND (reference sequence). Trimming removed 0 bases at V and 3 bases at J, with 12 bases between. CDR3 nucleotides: TGTGCCAGTAGTATAGAGGTAGTCCCCGGCTACGAGCAGTACTTC. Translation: CASSIEVVPGYEQYF.

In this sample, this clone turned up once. CDR3 DNA: TGTGCCTTAGATATGTGGACAGGTGCTTATGGCTACACCTTC. It is translated as CALDMWTGAYGYTF. The rearrangement joins TRBV30 to TRBJ1-2, with TRBD1 matching 7 bases. V shed 7 bases, J shed 5 bases, and the junction held 13 bases outside the gene matches. The CDR3 is 14 residues long. Per germline, CDR1 GTSNPN and CDR2 SVGIG (reference sequence).

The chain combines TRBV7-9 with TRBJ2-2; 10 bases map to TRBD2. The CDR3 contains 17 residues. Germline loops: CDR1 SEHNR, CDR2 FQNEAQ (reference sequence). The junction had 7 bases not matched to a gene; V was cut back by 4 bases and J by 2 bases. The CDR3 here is CASSSLAGDGNTGELFF. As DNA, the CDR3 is TGTGCCAGCAGCTCCCTAGCGGGAGACGGTAACACCGGGGAGCTGTTTTTT.

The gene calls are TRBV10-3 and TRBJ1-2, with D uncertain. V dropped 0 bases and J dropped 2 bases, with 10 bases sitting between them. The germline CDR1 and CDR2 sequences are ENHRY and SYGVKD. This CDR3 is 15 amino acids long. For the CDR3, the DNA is TGTGCCATCAGTGAGTCCGTTATCACAAACTATGGCTACACCTTC. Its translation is CAISESVITNYGYTF.

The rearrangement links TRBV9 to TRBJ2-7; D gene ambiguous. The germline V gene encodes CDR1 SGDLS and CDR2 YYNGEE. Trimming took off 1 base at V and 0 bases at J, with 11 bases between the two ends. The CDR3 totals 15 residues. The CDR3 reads CASSVSGSLSYEQYF. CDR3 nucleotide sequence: TGTGCCAGCAGCGTATCTGGGTCTCTCTCCTACGAGCAGTACTTC.

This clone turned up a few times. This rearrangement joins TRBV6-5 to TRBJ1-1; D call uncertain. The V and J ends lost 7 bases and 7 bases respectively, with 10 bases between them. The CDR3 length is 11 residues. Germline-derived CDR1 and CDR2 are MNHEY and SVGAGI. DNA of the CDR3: TGTGCCAGCACCTCCGGAAGTGAAGCTTTCTTT. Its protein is CASTSGSEAFF.

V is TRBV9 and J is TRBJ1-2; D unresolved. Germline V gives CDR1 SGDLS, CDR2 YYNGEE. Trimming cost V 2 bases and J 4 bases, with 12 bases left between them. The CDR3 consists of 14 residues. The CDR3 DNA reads TGTGCCAGCAGCGTTGCCTCTCAAGCCTATGGCTACACCTTC. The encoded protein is CASSVASQAYGYTF.

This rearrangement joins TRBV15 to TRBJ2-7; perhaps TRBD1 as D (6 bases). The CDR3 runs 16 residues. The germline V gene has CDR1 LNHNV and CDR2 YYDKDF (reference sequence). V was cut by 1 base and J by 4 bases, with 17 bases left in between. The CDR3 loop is CATSRVPLEGEYEQYF. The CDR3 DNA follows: TGTGCCACCAGCAGAGTTCCGTTAGAGGGGGAATACGAGCAGTACTTC. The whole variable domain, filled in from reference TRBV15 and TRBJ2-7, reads DAMVIQNPRYQVTQFGKPVTLSCSQTLNHNVMYWYQQKSSQAPKLLFHYYDKDFNNEADTPDNFQSRRPNTSFCFLDIRSPGLGDTAMYLCATSRVPLEGEYEQYFGPGTRLTVT.

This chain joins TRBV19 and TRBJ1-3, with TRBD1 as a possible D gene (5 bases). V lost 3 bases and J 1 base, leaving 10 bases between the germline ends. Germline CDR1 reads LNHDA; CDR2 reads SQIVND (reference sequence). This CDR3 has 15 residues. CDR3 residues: CASSITDSSGNTIYF. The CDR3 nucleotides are TGTGCCAGTAGTATCACTGACAGTTCTGGAAACACCATATATTTT.

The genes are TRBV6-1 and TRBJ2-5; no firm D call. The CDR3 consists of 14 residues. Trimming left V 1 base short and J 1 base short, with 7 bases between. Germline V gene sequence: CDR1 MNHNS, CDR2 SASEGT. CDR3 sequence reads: CASSEGRAQETQYF. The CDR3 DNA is TGTGCCAGCAGTGAAGGGAGAGCCCAAGAGACCCAGTACTTC.

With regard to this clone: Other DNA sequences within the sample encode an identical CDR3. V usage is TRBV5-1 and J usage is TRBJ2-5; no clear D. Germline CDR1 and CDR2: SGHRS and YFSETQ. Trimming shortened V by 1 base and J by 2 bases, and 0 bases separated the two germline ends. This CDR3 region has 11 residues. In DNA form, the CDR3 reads TGCGCCAGCAGCTTGCAAGAGACCCAGTACTTC. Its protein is CASSLQETQYF. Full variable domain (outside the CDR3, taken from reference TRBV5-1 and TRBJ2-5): KAGVTQTPRYLIKTRGQQVTLSCSPISGHRSVSWYQQTPGQGLQFLFEYFSETQRNKGNFPGRFSGRQFSNSRSEMNVSTLELGDSALYLCASSLQETQYFGPGTRLLVL.

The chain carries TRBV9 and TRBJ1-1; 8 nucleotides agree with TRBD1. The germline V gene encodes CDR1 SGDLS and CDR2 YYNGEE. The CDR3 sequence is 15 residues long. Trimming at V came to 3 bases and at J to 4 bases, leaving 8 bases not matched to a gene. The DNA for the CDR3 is TGTGCCAGCAGCGGAGGACAGGGCTCGGCCACTGAAGCTTTCTTT. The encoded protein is CASSGGQGSATEAFF.

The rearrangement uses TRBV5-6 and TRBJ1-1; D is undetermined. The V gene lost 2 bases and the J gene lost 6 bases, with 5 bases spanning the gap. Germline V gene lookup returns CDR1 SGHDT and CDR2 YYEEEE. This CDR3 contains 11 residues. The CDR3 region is CASSFGSEAFF. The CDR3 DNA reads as TGTGCCAGCAGCTTCGGATCTGAAGCTTTCTTT.

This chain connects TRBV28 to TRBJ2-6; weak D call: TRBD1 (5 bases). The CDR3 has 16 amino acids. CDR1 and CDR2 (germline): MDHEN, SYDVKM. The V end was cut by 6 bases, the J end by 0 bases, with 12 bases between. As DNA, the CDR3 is TGTGCCAGCAGGCTGGCCGACAGCTCTGGGGCCAACGTCCTGACTTTC. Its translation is CASRLADSSGANVLTF.

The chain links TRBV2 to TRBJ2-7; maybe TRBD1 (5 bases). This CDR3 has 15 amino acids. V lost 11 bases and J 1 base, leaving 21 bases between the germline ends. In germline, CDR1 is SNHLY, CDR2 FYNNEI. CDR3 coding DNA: TGTGCCTTTACACAGGTTTCCTCCCCTTCCTACGAGCAGTACTTC. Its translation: CAFTQVSSPSYEQYF.

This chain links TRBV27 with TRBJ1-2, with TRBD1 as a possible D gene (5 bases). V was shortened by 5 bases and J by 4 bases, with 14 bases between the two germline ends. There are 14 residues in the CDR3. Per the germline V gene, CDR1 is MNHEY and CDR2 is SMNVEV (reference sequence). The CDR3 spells CASSHRFGGYGYTF. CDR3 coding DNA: TGTGCCAGCAGTCACAGGTTCGGGGGCTATGGCTACACCTTC.

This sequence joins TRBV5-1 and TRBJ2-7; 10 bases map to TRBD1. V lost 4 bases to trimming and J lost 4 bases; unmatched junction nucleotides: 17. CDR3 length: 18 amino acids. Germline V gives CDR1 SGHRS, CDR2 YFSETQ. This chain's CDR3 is CASSAPSLGTGVWYEQYF. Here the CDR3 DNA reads TGCGCCAGCAGCGCACCCTCCTTGGGGACAGGGGTTTGGTACGAGCAGTACTTC.

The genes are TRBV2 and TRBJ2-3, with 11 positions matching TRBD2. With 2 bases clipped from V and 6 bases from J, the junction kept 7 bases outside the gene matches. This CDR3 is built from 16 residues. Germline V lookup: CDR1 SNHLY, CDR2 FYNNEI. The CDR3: CASSERLAGGIDTQYF. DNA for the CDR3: TGTGCCAGCAGTGAAAGGCTAGCGGGAGGCATTGATACGCAGTATTTT.

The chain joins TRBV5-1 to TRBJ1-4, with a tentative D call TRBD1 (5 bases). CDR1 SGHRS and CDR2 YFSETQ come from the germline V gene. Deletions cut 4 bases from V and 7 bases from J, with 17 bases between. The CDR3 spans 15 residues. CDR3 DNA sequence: TGCGCCAGCAGCAACTACGGGACGGTGCTTGAAAAACTGTTTTTT. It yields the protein CASSNYGTVLEKLFF.

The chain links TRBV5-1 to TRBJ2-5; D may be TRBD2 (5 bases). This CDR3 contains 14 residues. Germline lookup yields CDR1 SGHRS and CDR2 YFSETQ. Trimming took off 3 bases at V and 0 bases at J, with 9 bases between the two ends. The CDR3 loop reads CASSSREHQETQYF. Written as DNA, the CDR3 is TGCGCCAGCAGCTCAAGGGAGCACCAAGAGACCCAGTACTTC.